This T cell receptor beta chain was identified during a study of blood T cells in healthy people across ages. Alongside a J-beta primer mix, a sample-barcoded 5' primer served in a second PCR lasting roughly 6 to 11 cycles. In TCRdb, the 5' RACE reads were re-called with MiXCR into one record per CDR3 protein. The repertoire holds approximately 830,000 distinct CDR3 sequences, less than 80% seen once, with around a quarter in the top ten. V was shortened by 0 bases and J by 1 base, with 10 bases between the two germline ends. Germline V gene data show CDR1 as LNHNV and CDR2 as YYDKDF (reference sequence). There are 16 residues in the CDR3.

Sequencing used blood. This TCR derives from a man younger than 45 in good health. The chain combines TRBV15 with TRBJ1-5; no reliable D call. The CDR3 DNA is TGTGCCACCAGCAGAGAGAAAGCCCAAAGCAATCAGCCCCAGCATTTT. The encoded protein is CATSREKAQSNQPQHF. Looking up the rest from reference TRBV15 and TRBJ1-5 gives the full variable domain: DAMVIQNPRYQVTQFGKPVTLSCSQTLNHNVMYWYQQKSSQAPKLLFHYYDKDFNNEADTPDNFQSRRPNTSFCFLDIRSPGLGDTAMYLCATSREKAQSNQPQHFGDGTRLSIL.